This TCR beta chain is drawn from a study of cytomegalovirus exposure and HLA in healthy donors. General study points: The HLA-A and HLA-B alleles of most subjects were reportedly predicted accurately from TCR beta sequences. Cytomegalovirus association was listed for 150 or so TCR beta chains. Later analysis revealed greater clonal expansion in HLA-associated TCR beta chains than in equally common others.

As for this clone: Its target is not known.

The CDR3 is 16 amino acids. Germline assignment: CDR1 SGHTA and CDR2 FQGTGA. J was trimmed by 4 bases and V by 6 bases; bases with no gene match: 11. PCR involved 60 Vbeta and 13 Jbeta primers. Data came from immunoSEQ multiplex PCR; TCRdb stores just in-frame clones and leaves some out. The sample holds approximately 170,000 clones; about 80% are singletons and the top ten take less than 1.2%. As for the donors, each was a healthy bone marrow donor. The rearrangement uses TRBV7-3 and TRBJ2-1; 8 bases align to TRBD2. Sequencing used PBMCs. The clonotype comes from a woman between 40 and 55 years old in good health and CMV-seronegative. CDR3 loop: CASRSQAGDPYNEQFF. The CDR3 DNA reads as TGTGCCAGCAGGTCCCAAGCGGGAGACCCTTACAATGAGCAGTTCTTC.